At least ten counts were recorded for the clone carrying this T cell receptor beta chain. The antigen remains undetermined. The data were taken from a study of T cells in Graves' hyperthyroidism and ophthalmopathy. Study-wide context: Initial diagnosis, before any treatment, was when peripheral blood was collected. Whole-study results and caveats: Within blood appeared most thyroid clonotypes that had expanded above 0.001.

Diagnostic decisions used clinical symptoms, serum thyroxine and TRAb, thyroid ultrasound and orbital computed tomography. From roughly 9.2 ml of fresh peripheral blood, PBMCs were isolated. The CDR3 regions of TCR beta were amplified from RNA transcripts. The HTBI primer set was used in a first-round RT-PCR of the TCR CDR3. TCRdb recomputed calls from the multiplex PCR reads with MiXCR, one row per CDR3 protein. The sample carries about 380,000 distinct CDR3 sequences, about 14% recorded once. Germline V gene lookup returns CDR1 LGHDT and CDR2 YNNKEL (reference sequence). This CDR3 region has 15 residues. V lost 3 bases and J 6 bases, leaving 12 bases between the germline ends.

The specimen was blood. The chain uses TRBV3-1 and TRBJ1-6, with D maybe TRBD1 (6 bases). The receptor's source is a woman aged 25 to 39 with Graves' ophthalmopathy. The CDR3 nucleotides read TGTGCCAGCAGCCAGTCGGGACATATTAATTCACCCCTCCACTTT. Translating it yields CASSQSGHINSPLHF.